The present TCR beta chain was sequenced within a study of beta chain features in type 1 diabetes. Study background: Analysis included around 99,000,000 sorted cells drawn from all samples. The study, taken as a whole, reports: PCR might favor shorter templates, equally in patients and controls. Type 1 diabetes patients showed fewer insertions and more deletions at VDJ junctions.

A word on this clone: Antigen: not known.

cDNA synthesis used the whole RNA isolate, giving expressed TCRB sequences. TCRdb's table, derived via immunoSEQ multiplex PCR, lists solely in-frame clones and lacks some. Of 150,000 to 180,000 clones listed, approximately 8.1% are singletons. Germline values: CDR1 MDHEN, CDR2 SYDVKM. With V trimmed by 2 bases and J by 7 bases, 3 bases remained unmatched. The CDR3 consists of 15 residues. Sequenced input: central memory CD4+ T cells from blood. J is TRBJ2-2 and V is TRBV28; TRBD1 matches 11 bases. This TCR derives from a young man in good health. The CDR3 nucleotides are TGTGCCAGCAGTTTACCGGGACAGGGGGGCGGGGAGCTGTTTTTT. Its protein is CASSLPGQGGGELFF.